This T cell receptor (beta chain) stems from a study of Ad26.COV2.S vaccination and SARS-CoV-2 variants. The V gene lost 3 bases and the J gene lost 8 bases, with 21 bases spanning the gap. This CDR3 spans 16 amino acids. Germline CDR1 reads KGHSH; CDR2 reads LQKENI. Treatment defined: some 20 received Ad26.COV2.S at low or high dose, single or two shots; a few received placebo; per-sample allocation not given. Sampling occurred on day 63 after the first vaccine or placebo injection. Repertoires were generated with immunoSEQ multiplex PCR, while TCRdb's copy carries only in-frame clones and drops some. The table has 300,000 to 350,000 clones, about 85% seen once. This clone was recorded once.

The clonotype was recovered from a person between 18 and 59 years old who received the Ad26.COV2.S COVID-19 vaccine or a placebo. The input for sequencing was peripheral blood, taken in a trial of Ad26.COV2.S vaccine versus placebo. This chain uses TRBV18 with TRBJ2-3; TRBD1 might be the D (6 bases). CDR3 residues: CASSPSEARGTLTQYF. The CDR3 DNA follows: TGTGCCAGCTCACCCAGCGAGGCTAGGGGGACACTTACGCAGTATTTT. Supplemented by reference TRBV18 and TRBJ2-3, the full variable domain reads NAGVMQNPRHLVRRRGQEARLRCSPMKGHSHVYWYRQLPEEGLKFMVYLQKENIIDESGMPKERFSAEFPKEGPSILRIQQVVRGDSAAYFCASSPSEARGTLTQYFGPGTRLTVL.